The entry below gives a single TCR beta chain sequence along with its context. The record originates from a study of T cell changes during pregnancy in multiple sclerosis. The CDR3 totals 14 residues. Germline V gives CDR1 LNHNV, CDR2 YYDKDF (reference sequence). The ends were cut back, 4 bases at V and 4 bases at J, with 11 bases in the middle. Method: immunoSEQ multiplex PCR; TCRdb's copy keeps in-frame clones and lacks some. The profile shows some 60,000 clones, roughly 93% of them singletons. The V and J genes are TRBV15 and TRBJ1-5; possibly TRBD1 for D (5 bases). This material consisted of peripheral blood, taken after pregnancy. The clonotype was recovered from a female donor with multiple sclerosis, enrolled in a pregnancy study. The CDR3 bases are TGTGCCACCAGCACTAGGGCAGGGAATCAGCCCCAGCATTTT. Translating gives CATSTRAGNQPQHF.